The T cell receptor beta chain described here comes from a study of T cells after yellow fever vaccination. CDR1 is SEHNR, CDR2 FQNEAQ, per germline (reference sequence). This CDR3 has 15 residues. V was clipped by 5 bases and J by 3 bases; unmatched bases: 8. TCRdb recomputed calls from the 5' RACE reads with MiXCR, one row per CDR3 protein. The sample includes 500,000 to 650,000 distinct CDR3 sequences, around 12% seen only once; the top ten take 15%. This clonotype came up a few times. Its specificity is unknown. Study-wide findings and caveats: Overlap between CD4 and CD8 compartments was detected for a small share of clonotypes. FACS-sorted repertoires could harbor abundant contaminating bulk-population clonotypes.

Here the sequenced sample was PBMCs, taken on the day of the yellow fever booster vaccination. The chain is built from TRBV7-9 and TRBJ2-7, with 9 bases lining up with TRBD1. This clonotype was sampled from a man in his thirties or forties who received the YFV17D yellow fever vaccine. In DNA, the CDR3 is TGTGCCAGCAGCCCATCTGGGACAGGGTTCTACGAGCAGTACTTC. Its protein is CASSPSGTGFYEQYF.